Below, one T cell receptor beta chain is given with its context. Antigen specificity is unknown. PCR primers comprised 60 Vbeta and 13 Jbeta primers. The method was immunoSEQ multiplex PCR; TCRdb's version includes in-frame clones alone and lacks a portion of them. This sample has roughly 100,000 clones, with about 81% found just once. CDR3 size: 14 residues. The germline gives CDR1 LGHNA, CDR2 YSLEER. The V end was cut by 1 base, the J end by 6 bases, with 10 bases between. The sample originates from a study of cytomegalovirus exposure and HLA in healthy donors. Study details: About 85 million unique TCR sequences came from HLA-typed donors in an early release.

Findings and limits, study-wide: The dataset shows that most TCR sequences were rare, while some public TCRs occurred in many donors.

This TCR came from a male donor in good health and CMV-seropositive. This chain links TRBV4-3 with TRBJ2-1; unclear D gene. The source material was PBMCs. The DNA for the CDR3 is TGCGCCAGCAGCCAAGCTAGTTACTCCAATGAGCAGTTCTTC. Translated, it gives CASSQASYSNEQFF.